Described below is a single T cell receptor (beta chain) sequence and its context. As yet, its antigen is unknown. Primers included in the PCR were 60 Vbeta and 13 Jbeta primers. Sequencing was performed with immunoSEQ multiplex PCR; in TCRdb, only in-frame clones are kept and a portion is missing. The sample yields roughly 150,000 clones, around 75% seen once. This record comes from a study of cytomegalovirus exposure and HLA in healthy donors. Regarding the study as a whole: Among TCR beta chains of equal frequency, HLA-associated ones were more clonally expanded in a later analysis. The likely origin of a cluster of highly shared sequence variants was a sequencing artifact. In a later analysis, TCR beta V- and J-gene trimming was associated with a missense DCLRE1C variant.

The CDR3 is 13 amino acids. Trimming took off 1 base at V and 3 bases at J, with 7 bases between the two ends. The germline gives CDR1 GTSNPN, CDR2 SVGIG (reference sequence). Each of the donors was a healthy bone marrow donor. This receptor was identified in a male donor in good health and CMV-seronegative. The chain recombines TRBV30 with TRBJ1-5; D uncertain. The sample taken for sequencing was PBMCs. Written as DNA, the CDR3 is TGTGCCTGGAGTGACGGAGACAATCAGCCCCAGCATTTT. Translating it yields CAWSDGDNQPQHF.